A selection of T cell receptor beta chains follows, all from one sample in a study of control samples from healthy donors and cancer patients. Using immunoSEQ multiplex PCR, the repertoire was profiled, and TCRdb retains in-frame clones only, with some absent. The repertoire holds under 150,000 clones, with roughly 95% as singletons. The specimen was blood. The receptors were sampled from a man aged 30-40 years in good health. The CDR3 runs from the conserved cysteine through the conserved F or W. The D gene is left open where the match is weak. Not all rows give a size; the values are once, few, many and, for expanded clones, a class.

abundance,v_gene,d_gene,j_gene,CDR3aa,CDR3nt
.,TRBV6-5,TRBD1,TRBJ2-5,CASSRDSKRPQYF,TGTGCCAGCAGCAGGGACAGCAAGAGACCCCAGTACTTC
once,TRBV27,TRBD2,TRBJ2-7,CASSYAGGTYEQYF,TGTGCCAGCAGTTATGCGGGGGGTACCTACGAGCAGTACTTC
.,TRBV29-1,TRBD1,TRBJ2-3,CSVRTGTDTQYF,TGCAGCGTACGGACAGGGACAGATACGCAGTATTTT
.,TRBV19,.,TRBJ1-5,CASSWGGYGNQPQHF,TGTGCCAGTAGTTGGGGAGGGTACGGCAATCAGCCCCAGCATTTT
once,TRBV27,.,TRBJ2-7,CASSPSSRTYGGAVEQYF,TGTGCCAGCAGTCCCTCGAGCCGAACCTACGGGGGCGCGGTCGAGCAGTACTTC
once,TRBV2,.,TRBJ2-1,CASSQDNEQFF,TGTGCCAGCAGCCAGGACAATGAGCAGTTCTTC
.,TRBV27,.,TRBJ1-5,CASSLTWGGQPQHF,TGTGCCAGCAGTTTAACTTGGGGAGGTCAGCCCCAGCATTTT
.,TRBV29-1,.,TRBJ1-4,CSASIDRREKLFF,TGCAGCGCTTCCATCGACAGGCGGGAAAAACTGTTTTTT
.,TRBV7-2,.,TRBJ2-2,CASSLKLVGGGTGELFF,TGTGCCAGCAGCTTAAAATTAGTCGGGGGAGGTACCGGGGAGCTGTTTTTT
.,TRBV2,TRBD1,TRBJ1-6,CASVLDRESPLHF,TGTGCCAGCGTCTTGGACAGGGAATCACCCCTCCACTTT
few,TRBV6-2/TRBV6-3,TRBD1,TRBJ2-7,CASSPRQGTHEQYF,TGTGCCAGCAGCCCAAGACAGGGAACCCACGAGCAGTACTTC
.,TRBV11-2,.,TRBJ2-3,CASSLNSPDTQYF,TGTGCCAGCAGCTTAAATAGCCCAGATACGCAGTATTTT
.,TRBV5-1,.,TRBJ2-2,CASTPGMHTGELFF,TGCGCCAGCACCCCCGGGATGCACACCGGGGAGCTGTTTTTT
.,TRBV9,.,TRBJ2-1,CASSVFGQTDNEQFF,TGTGCCAGCAGCGTATTCGGACAGACCGACAATGAGCAGTTCTTC
.,TRBV7-2,TRBD2,TRBJ2-2,CASSPGGGSRNTGELFF,TGTGCCAGCAGCCCGGGAGGGGGGTCAAGGAACACCGGGGAGCTGTTTTTT
.,TRBV5-1,.,TRBJ2-1,CASSVRERSYNEQFF,TGCGCCAGCAGCGTCCGGGAGCGCTCCTACAATGAGCAGTTCTTC
.,TRBV19,TRBD1,TRBJ1-2,CASSARQGGPYGYTF,TGTGCCAGTAGTGCCCGACAGGGAGGGCCCTATGGCTACACCTTC
.,TRBV28,TRBD1,TRBJ2-6,CASSFRGYLYSGANVLTF,TGTGCCAGCAGTTTCAGGGGGTACCTTTACTCTGGGGCCAACGTCCTGACTTTC
.,TRBV28,.,TRBJ1-5,CASSSLRGYSNQPQHF,TGTGCCAGCAGCAGTTTGCGGGGTTATAGCAATCAGCCCCAGCATTTT
.,TRBV7-9,TRBD2,TRBJ2-3,CASSLGVSGGFTDTQYF,TGTGCCAGCAGCTTAGGTGTTAGCGGGGGTTTCACAGATACGCAGTATTTT
few,TRBV29-1,.,TRBJ2-7,CSVHRPDSYEQYF,TGCAGCGTTCACCGACCGGACAGCTACGAGCAGTACTTC
.,TRBV4-2,.,TRBJ1-3,CASSPYGGRSPGNTIYF,TGTGCCAGCAGCCCATATGGGGGACGGTCGCCTGGAAACACCATATATTTT
few,TRBV6-4,.,TRBJ2-2,CASSDSNAGELFF,TGTGCCAGCAGTGACTCGAATGCCGGGGAGCTGTTTTTT
.,TRBV4-1,.,TRBJ1-3,CASSQVDSGNTIYF,TGCGCCAGCAGCCAAGTGGACTCTGGAAACACCATATATTTT
once,TRBV6-2/TRBV6-3,.,TRBJ2-7,CASSLLPPWQFHYEQYF,TGTGCCAGCAGTTTACTCCCCCCGTGGCAATTCCACTACGAGCAGTACTTC
.,TRBV6-6,.,TRBJ2-5,CASSFSTGRSKTRYF,TGTGCCAGCAGTTTTTCGACAGGCCGAAGTAAGACCCGGTACTTC
.,TRBV9,TRBD1,TRBJ1-5,CASSAGQINQPQHF,TGTGCCAGCAGCGCGGGACAGATAAATCAGCCCCAGCATTTT
few,TRBV6-2/TRBV6-3,.,TRBJ2-5,CASSRGTADQETQYF,TGTGCCAGCAGTCGGGGGACCGCCGACCAAGAGACCCAGTACTTC
.,TRBV2,TRBD1,TRBJ2-4,CASSGGQLLGIQYF,TGTGCCAGCAGTGGGGGACAGCTCCTAGGGATTCAGTACTTC
.,TRBV19,.,TRBJ1-1,CASSIDLGMNTEAFF,TGTGCCAGTAGTATAGATCTAGGCATGAACACTGAAGCTTTCTTT
.,TRBV30,TRBD1,TRBJ1-4,CAWSIGTGIEKLFF,TGTGCCTGGAGCATAGGGACAGGGATTGAAAAACTGTTTTTT
.,TRBV27,TRBD2,TRBJ2-1,CASSSRLAGSYNEQFF,TGTGCCAGCAGTTCCCGACTAGCGGGGTCCTACAATGAGCAGTTCTTC
.,TRBV5-1,.,TRBJ2-1,CASSPEETHDYNEQFF,TGCGCCAGCAGCCCGGAAGAGACACACGACTACAATGAGCAGTTCTTC
.,TRBV6-1,.,TRBJ1-1,CASSDEGGARWTEAFF,TGTGCCAGCAGTGATGAAGGAGGGGCGCGGTGGACTGAAGCTTTCTTT
.,TRBV12-5,TRBD1,TRBJ1-5,CARDRAENQPQHF,TGTGCTAGAGACAGGGCCGAGAATCAGCCCCAGCATTTT
.,TRBV7-9,.,TRBJ2-7,CASSYRGAGSDEQYF,TGTGCCAGCAGCTACCGGGGGGCGGGGTCAGACGAGCAGTACTTC
.,TRBV28,TRBD2,TRBJ2-7,CASSSPGGGASEQYF,TGTGCCAGCAGTTCCCCCGGCGGGGGGGCTTCCGAGCAGTACTTC
.,TRBV2,.,TRBJ2-7,CASRAQVYEQYF,TGTGCCAGCAGGGCACAGGTCTACGAGCAGTACTTC
once,TRBV12-3/TRBV12-4,.,TRBJ1-2,CASSLRGYTF,TGTGCCAGCAGTTTAAGGGGCTACACCTTC
.,TRBV18,.,TRBJ2-5,CASSPQGQETQYF,TGTGCCAGCTCACCACAGGGTCAAGAGACCCAGTACTTC
once,TRBV11-2,TRBD1,TRBJ2-5,CASSSGQGGWETQYF,TGTGCCAGCAGCTCCGGACAGGGTGGTTGGGAGACCCAGTACTTC
.,TRBV7-2,TRBD1,TRBJ1-6,CASRSGQGESPLHF,TGTGCCAGCAGATCAGGACAGGGGGAATCACCCCTCCACTTT
.,TRBV7-9,.,TRBJ2-1,CASSERYSGLYNEQFF,TGTGCCAGCAGCGAGAGGTACTCGGGGTTGTACAATGAGCAGTTCTTC
.,TRBV6-1,.,TRBJ2-6,CASSEQGAGANVLTF,TGTGCCAGCAGTGAACAGGGAGCGGGGGCCAACGTCCTGACTTTC
once,TRBV24-1,.,TRBJ2-7,CATSSVPRHLLPYEQYF,TGTGCCACCAGTAGCGTCCCGAGACACCTTCTCCCCTACGAGCAGTACTTC